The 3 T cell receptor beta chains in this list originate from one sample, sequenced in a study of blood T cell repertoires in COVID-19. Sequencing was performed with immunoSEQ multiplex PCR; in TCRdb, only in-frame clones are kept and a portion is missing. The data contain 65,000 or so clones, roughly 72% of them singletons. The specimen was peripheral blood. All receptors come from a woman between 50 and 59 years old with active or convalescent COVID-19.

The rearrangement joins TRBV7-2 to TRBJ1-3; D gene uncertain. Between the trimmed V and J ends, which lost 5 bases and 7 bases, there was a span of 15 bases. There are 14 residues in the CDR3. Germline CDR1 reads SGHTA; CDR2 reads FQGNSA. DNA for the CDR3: TGTGCCAGCAGCCCCGGGTTCCGCGGTAACACCATATATTTT. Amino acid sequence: CASSPGFRGNTIYF.

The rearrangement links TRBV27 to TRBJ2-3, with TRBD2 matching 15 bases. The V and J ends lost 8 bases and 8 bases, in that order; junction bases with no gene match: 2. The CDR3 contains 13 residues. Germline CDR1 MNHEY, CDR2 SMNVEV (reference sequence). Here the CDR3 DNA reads TGTGCCAGCCGGACTAGCGGGGGGGGTACGCAGTATTTT. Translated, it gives CASRTSGGGTQYF.

As DNA, the CDR3 is TGTGCCACCAGTGATTTGAAGCGGGGCGGGAATGAGCAGTTCTTC. This translates into CATSDLKRGGNEQFF. The genes are TRBV24-1 and TRBJ2-1; the match to TRBD2 covers 7 bases. The CDR3 totals 15 residues. Germline V gene data show CDR1 as KGHDR and CDR2 as SFDVKD. Trimming at V came to 0 bases and at J to 7 bases, leaving 5 bases not matched to a gene.